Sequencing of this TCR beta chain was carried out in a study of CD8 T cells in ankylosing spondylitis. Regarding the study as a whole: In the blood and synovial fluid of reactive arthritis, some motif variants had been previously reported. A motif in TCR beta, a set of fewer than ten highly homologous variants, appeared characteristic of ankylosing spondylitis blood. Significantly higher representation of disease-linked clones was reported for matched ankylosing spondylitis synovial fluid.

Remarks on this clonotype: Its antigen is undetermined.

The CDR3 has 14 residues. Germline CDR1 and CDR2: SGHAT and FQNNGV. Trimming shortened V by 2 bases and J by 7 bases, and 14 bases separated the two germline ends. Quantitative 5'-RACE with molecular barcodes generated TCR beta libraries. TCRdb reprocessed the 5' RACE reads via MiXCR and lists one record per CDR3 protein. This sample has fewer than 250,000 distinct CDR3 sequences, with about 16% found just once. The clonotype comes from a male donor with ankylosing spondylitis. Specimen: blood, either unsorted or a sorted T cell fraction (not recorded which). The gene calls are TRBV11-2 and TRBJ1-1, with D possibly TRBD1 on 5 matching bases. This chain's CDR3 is CASSLQGRTYEAFF. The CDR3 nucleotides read TGTGCCAGCAGCTTACAGGGTAGAACTTATGAAGCTTTCTTT.